This T cell receptor beta chain was observed in a study of blood T cell repertoires in COVID-19. Background on the study: The United States, Italy and Spain supplied acute and convalescent COVID-19 samples. Nucleic acid was either cDNA or gDNA, and it came from T cells, B-cell-depleted T cells, or PBMCs.

Libraries were prepared by immunoSEQ multiplex PCR; TCRdb keeps only in-frame clonotypes and omits some of them. The sample includes more than 95,000 clones, roughly 85% seen only once; the top ten take less than 20%. Per germline, CDR1 SEHNR and CDR2 FQNEAQ (reference sequence). The CDR3 has 16 residues. The V gene end was trimmed by 5 bases and the J gene end by 2 bases; junction bases not matched to a gene: 6. This receptor was identified in a woman of 80 years or more with acute or convalescent COVID-19. This chain links TRBV7-9 with TRBJ2-3; 11 bases are a match to TRBD1. The sequenced sample consisted of peripheral blood. CDR3 loop: CASSPGDRGFTDTQYF. Here the CDR3 DNA reads TGTGCCAGCAGCCCCGGGGACAGGGGGTTCACAGATACGCAGTATTTT.